Only a few counts were recorded for the clone carrying this T cell receptor (beta chain). These data are taken from a study of T-cell memory formation after mild COVID-19. TCRdb fed the 5' RACE reads into MiXCR, producing one record per CDR3 protein. The sample lists more than 120,000 distinct CDR3 sequences, 6% to 7% occurring once. The trim removed 5 bases at V and 5 bases at J, leaving 4 bases unmatched. Germline V gene data show CDR1 as SGHRS and CDR2 as YFSETQ. This CDR3 is 12 amino acids long. This receptor was identified in an adult woman who had mild COVID-19 (a few samples of this study predate the infection). Cell type and time point are not known. Sequenced material: PBMCs or a T cell subset sorted from them (not recorded which). The V and J genes are TRBV5-1 and TRBJ2-7; 7 bases agree with TRBD2. Written as DNA, the CDR3 is TGCGCCAGCAGTTCAGCGGGACACGAGCAGTACTTC. Its protein product is CASSSAGHEQYF.